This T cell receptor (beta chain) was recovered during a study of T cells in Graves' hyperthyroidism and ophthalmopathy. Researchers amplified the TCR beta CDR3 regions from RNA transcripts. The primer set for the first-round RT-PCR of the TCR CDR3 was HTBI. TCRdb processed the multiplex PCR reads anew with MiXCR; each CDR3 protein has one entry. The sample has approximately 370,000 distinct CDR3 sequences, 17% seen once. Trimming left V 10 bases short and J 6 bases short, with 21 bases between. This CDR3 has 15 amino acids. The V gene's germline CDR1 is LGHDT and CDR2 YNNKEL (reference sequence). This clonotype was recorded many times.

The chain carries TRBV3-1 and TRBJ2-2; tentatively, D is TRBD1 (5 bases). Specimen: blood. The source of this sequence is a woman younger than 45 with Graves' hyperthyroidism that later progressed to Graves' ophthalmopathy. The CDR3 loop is CATSNSGFKAGELFF. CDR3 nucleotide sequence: TGTGCCACATCCAATTCAGGGTTTAAGGCCGGGGAGCTGTTTTTT.